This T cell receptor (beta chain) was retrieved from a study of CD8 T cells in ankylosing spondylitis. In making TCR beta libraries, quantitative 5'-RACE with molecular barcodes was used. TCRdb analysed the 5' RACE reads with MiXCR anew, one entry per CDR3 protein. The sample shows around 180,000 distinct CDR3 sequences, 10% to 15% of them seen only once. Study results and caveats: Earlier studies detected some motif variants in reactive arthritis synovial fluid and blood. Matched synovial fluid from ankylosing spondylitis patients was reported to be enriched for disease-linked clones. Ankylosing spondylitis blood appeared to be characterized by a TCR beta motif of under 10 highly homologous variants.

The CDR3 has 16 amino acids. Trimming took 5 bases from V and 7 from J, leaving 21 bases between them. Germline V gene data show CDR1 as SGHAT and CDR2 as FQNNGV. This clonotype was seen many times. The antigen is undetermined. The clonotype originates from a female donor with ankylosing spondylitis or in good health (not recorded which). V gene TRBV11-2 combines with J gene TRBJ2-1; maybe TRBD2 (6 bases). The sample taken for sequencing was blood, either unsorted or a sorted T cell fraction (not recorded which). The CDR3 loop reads CASSPNRRARENEQFF. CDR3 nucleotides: TGTGCCAGCAGCCCAAACCGGAGGGCGCGAGAAAATGAGCAGTTCTTC.